What follows are 31 T cell receptor beta chains derived from one specimen sequenced in a study of monozygotic twins with inflammatory bowel disease. From the 5' RACE reads, TCRdb lists one entry per CDR3 protein and no DNA. The table gives 150,000 to 200,000 distinct CDR3 sequences; the top ten clones make up roughly 3% of it. Sequencing used blood. These receptors came from a human donor with ulcerative colitis or Crohn's disease, or a healthy co-twin of an affected twin (not recorded which).

The gene calls are TRBV5-4 and TRBJ1-4. The germline V gene has CDR1 SGHNT and CDR2 YYREEE (reference sequence). The CDR3 extends over 16 amino acids. CDR3 in amino acids: CASSLAASSTNEKLFF.

The chain joins TRBV10-2 to TRBJ2-5. CDR3 length equals 11 residues. CDR1 WSHSY and CDR2 SAAADI come from the germline V gene. The CDR3 sequence: CASSDVETQYF.

The chain combines TRBV19 with TRBJ1-1; the TRBD1 assignment by TCRdb is unverifiable without DNA. This CDR3 is built from 13 residues. Looked up from germline, CDR1 is LNHDA and CDR2 is SQIVND (reference sequence). CDR3 sequence reads: CASSTGTGTETFF.

The chain is built from TRBV7-6 and TRBJ1-6; TCRdb returns TRBD1, unconfirmable since there is no DNA. The length of the CDR3 is 15 residues. Germline CDR1 and CDR2: SGHVS and FNYEAQ. CDR3: CASSTPDRGHSPLHF.

The chain employs TRBV12-3 or TRBV12-4 and TRBJ1-4. The CDR3 has 14 amino acids. CDR3 in amino acids: CASSLYATNEKLFF.

The chain carries TRBV24-1 and TRBJ2-1; TCRdb gives TRBD1 as the D gene, but with no DNA this cannot be confirmed. The CDR3 contains 13 residues. The germline gives CDR1 KGHDR, CDR2 SFDVKD. The CDR3 reads CATSDFRGREQFF.

The chain has TRBV7-8 and TRBJ2-1; TCRdb names TRBD1, which stays unverified in the absence of DNA. Germline V lookup: CDR1 SGHVS, CDR2 FQNEAQ. The CDR3 covers 19 residues. The CDR3 loop is CASSFSGGGLRGSYNEQFF.

The V call is TRBV5-4, the J call TRBJ1-4; the TCRdb call, TRBD1, lacks DNA for checking. The germline gives CDR1 SGHNT, CDR2 YYREEE (reference sequence). The CDR3 is made up of 13 amino acids. CDR3: CASSPWGDEKLFF.

V gene TRBV14 combines with J gene TRBJ1-2; TCRdb calls TRBD1, which cannot be checked without DNA. The CDR3 has 15 residues. Germline lookup yields CDR1 SGHDN and CDR2 FVKESK. The chain's CDR3 is CASSQEVAPSGGYTF.

The chain carries TRBV5-1 and TRBJ2-7; checking the TCRdb D call of TRBD1 is not possible without DNA. Per germline, CDR1 SGHRS and CDR2 YFSETQ. This CDR3 is 13 amino acids long. The CDR3 reads CASRNEGNYEQYF.

The chain recombines TRBV5-1 with TRBJ2-4; TCRdb indicates TRBD1, and absent DNA this call remains unverified. The CDR3 has 16 residues. Germline lookup yields CDR1 SGHRS and CDR2 YFSETQ. CDR3 sequence: CASSLTGLADKNIQYF.

The CDR3 region is CAISEWLAGDEQYF. This chain uses TRBV10-3 with TRBJ2-7; the D call from TCRdb, TRBD2, cannot be confirmed without DNA. CDR1 and CDR2 (germline): ENHRY, SYGVKD. This CDR3 has 14 amino acids.

The V call is TRBV6-4, the J call TRBJ2-1; the TRBD1 assignment by TCRdb is unverifiable without DNA. Germline CDR1 and CDR2: MRHNA and SNTAGT. The CDR3 spans 14 residues. CDR3 residues: CASRPTGGRNEQFF.

This sequence joins TRBV5-1 and TRBJ2-3; TCRdb proposes TRBD2, but this gene call is untestable without DNA. Germline values: CDR1 SGHRS, CDR2 YFSETQ. The CDR3 consists of 13 residues. The CDR3 protein is CASGRLETDTQYF. Combining the CDR3 with reference TRBV5-1 and TRBJ2-3 gives the whole variable domain KAGVTQTPRYLIKTRGQQVTLSCSPISGHRSVSWYQQTPGQGLQFLFEYFSETQRNKGNFPGRFSGRQFSNSRSEMNVSTLELGDSALYLCASGRLETDTQYFGPGTRLTVL.

The chain carries TRBV5-1 and TRBJ2-1; TCRdb returns TRBD1, unconfirmable since there is no DNA. Germline CDR1 is SGHRS and CDR2 is YFSETQ. The CDR3 length is 15 residues. CDR3 amino acids: CASSWGAQTHNEQSF.

This rearrangement joins TRBV12-3 or TRBV12-4 to TRBJ1-3; there is no DNA to check the TCRdb D call of TRBD1. The CDR3 loop spans 16 amino acids. The CDR3 protein is CASTTTDRATGNTIYF.

The chain links TRBV27 to TRBJ2-7; TCRdb reports TRBD1, a call that lacks DNA to check it against. CDR1 is MNHEY, CDR2 SMNVEV, per germline (reference sequence). CDR3 size: 14 residues. The CDR3: CASRDFRDNYEQYF.

The rearrangement joins TRBV28 to TRBJ1-5; TCRdb names TRBD1, which stays unverified in the absence of DNA. The germline V gene encodes CDR1 MDHEN and CDR2 SYDVKM. The CDR3 consists of 14 residues. CDR3 in amino acids: CASSSGSSNQPQHF.

Considering frequency, this clonotype is medium-sized. The gene calls are TRBV27 and TRBJ2-3; TCRdb returns TRBD2, unconfirmable since there is no DNA. The CDR3 is made up of 17 amino acids. The germline gives CDR1 MNHEY, CDR2 SMNVEV (reference sequence). CDR3 residues: CASSLGGSAGRTDTQYF.

The V gene is TRBV3-1, the J gene TRBJ1-2; TCRdb names TRBD1, which stays unverified in the absence of DNA. Germline V gene lookup returns CDR1 LGHDT and CDR2 YNNKEL (reference sequence). This CDR3 is built from 15 residues. The CDR3 reads CASSLGVGDPYGYTF.

The chain has TRBV28 and TRBJ2-7. CDR1 and CDR2 (germline): MDHEN, SYDVKM. This CDR3 has 13 amino acids. The chain's CDR3 is CASHRREPYEQYF.

V gene TRBV9 combines with J gene TRBJ1-5; the D call from TCRdb, TRBD1, cannot be confirmed without DNA. The CDR3 covers 14 residues. The germline gives CDR1 SGDLS, CDR2 YYNGEE. The CDR3: CASSGGTGRQPQHF.

V usage is TRBV19 and J usage is TRBJ2-2; the TCRdb call, TRBD2, lacks DNA for checking. Germline CDR1 is LNHDA and CDR2 is SQIVND (reference sequence). This CDR3 region has 14 residues. The CDR3 loop is CASSQAGFTGELFF.

The V call is TRBV7-2, the J call TRBJ2-5; checking the TCRdb D call of TRBD2 is not possible without DNA. The CDR3 is made up of 13 amino acids. The germline gives CDR1 SGHTA, CDR2 FQGNSA. CDR3 in amino acids: CASSLLAGEDQYF.

The gene calls are TRBV7-9 and TRBJ2-2. In germline, CDR1 is SEHNR, CDR2 FQNEAQ (reference sequence). This CDR3 has 15 residues. The CDR3 sequence is CASSRQDPNTGELFF.

The J gene is TRBJ2-7, the V gene TRBV5-1; with no DNA, the TCRdb D assignment of TRBD2 cannot be verified. Germline V gene sequence: CDR1 SGHRS, CDR2 YFSETQ. The CDR3 spans 17 residues. The CDR3 sequence: CASSRLSGAGSIYEQYF.

This chain links TRBV10-3 with TRBJ2-2; with no DNA, the TCRdb D assignment of TRBD1 cannot be verified. The germline CDR1 and CDR2 sequences are ENHRY and SYGVKD. The CDR3 covers 15 residues. The CDR3 spells CAIRGDTGNTGELFF.

J is TRBJ1-1 and V is TRBV7-9; the TCRdb call, TRBD1, lacks DNA for checking. Germline CDR1 is SEHNR and CDR2 is FQNEAQ (reference sequence). This CDR3 is 13 amino acids long. The CDR3 protein is CASSQDRNTEAFF. Variable domain in full (rest from reference TRBV7-9 and TRBJ1-1): DTGVSQNPRHKITKRGQNVTFRCDPISEHNRLYWYRQTLGQGPEFLTYFQNEAQLEKSRLLSDRFSAERPKGSFSTLEIQRTEQGDSAMYLCASSQDRNTEAFFGQGTRLTVV.

Here the CDR3 reads CSASWSGKEKLFF. The chain recombines TRBV20-1 with TRBJ1-4; the D call from TCRdb, TRBD1, cannot be confirmed without DNA. The CDR3 extends over 13 amino acids. The germline V gene encodes CDR1 DFQATT and CDR2 SNEGSKA (reference sequence).

This chain joins TRBV5-1 and TRBJ2-4; TCRdb selects TRBD1, and the lack of DNA leaves this call unchecked. The CDR3 loop spans 15 amino acids. From germline, CDR1 is SGHRS and CDR2 YFSETQ. CDR3 loop: CASSLSDRDRNIQYF.

The genes are TRBV7-2 and TRBJ2-2; TCRdb outputs TRBD2, but without DNA this stays unchecked. This CDR3 comprises 17 residues. The V gene's germline CDR1 is SGHTA and CDR2 FQGNSA. The CDR3 sequence is CASSSGGSSLSAGELFF.